This TCR beta chain comes out of a study of cytomegalovirus exposure and HLA in healthy donors. General observations from the study: Sequencing depth roughly uniform across donors was assumed in presence/absence analyses. The classifier, whose performance was assessed in both the original and validation cohorts, reportedly diagnosed cytomegalovirus status with high specificity and sensitivity. The authors enumerated around 150 TCR beta chains as linked to cytomegalovirus.

The CDR3 extends over 19 amino acids. As concerns this clone: The antigen is not known.

Healthy donors of bone marrow made up the group. Amplification used 60 Vbeta primers and 13 Jbeta primers. Clones were sequenced by immunoSEQ multiplex PCR, and TCRdb holds only the in-frame ones, with some missing. The sample has some 150,000 clones, approximately 82% seen once. Sequencing input: PBMCs. This clonotype was obtained from a woman aged 40 to 49 in good health and CMV-seronegative. This chain uses TRBV1 with TRBJ2-5; the table's TRBD1 call for D was not verified on the DNA. TRBV1 is marked as a pseudogene. This CDR3 reads CTSSQQVSYPGQAQETQYF. The CDR3 DNA follows: TGCACCAGCAGCCAGCAAGTTTCCTATCCGGGACAGGCCCAAGAGACCCAGTACTTC.